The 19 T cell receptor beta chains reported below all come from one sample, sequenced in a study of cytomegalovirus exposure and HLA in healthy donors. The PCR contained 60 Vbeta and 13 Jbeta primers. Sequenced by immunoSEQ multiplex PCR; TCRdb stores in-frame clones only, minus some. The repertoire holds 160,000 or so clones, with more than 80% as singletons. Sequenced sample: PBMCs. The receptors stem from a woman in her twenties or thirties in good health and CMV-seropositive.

CDR3 region: CASSVAQAGGRANYGYTF. The CDR3 coding sequence is TGTGCCAGCAGCGTAGCCCAGGCAGGGGGACGAGCTAACTATGGCTACACCTTC. This chain connects TRBV9 to TRBJ1-2; 7 nucleotides agree with TRBD1. This CDR3 spans 18 amino acids. Germline CDR1 SGDLS, CDR2 YYNGEE. V lost 0 bases, J lost 0 bases, and 11 bases stayed unmatched.

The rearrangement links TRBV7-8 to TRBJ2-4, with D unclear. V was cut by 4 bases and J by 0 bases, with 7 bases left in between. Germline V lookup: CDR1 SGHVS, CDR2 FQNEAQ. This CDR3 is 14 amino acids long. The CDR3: CASSSPVAKNIQYF. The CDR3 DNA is TGTGCCAGCAGCTCCCCGGTAGCCAAAAACATTCAGTACTTC.

CDR3 sequence: CASSVAGGLGEQFF. DNA for the CDR3: TGTGCCAGTAGTGTAGCGGGGGGCTTGGGAGAGCAGTTCTTC. The rearrangement uses TRBV19 and TRBJ2-1; 10 bases map to TRBD2. This CDR3 region has 14 residues. The J segment lost 10 bases and the V segment lost 5 bases, leaving 8 bases of the junction unmatched. Germline CDR1 reads LNHDA; CDR2 reads SQIVND (reference sequence).

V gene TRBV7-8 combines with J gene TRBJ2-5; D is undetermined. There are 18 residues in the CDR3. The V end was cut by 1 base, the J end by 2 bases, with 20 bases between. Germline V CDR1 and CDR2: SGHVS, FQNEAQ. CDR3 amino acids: CASSLEVFGSPSQETQYF. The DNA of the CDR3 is TGTGCCAGCAGCTTAGAGGTTTTCGGGTCACCGTCACAAGAGACCCAGTACTTC.

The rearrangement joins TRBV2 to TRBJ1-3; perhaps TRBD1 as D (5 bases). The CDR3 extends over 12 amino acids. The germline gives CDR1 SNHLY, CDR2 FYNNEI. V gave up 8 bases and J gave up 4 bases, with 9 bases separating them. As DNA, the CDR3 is TGTGCCAGCCGGCGGGGGGGAAACACCATATATTTT. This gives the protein CASRRGGNTIYF. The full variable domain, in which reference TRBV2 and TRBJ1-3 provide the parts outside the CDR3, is EPEVTQTPSHQVTQMGQEVILRCVPISNHLYFYWYRQILGQKVEFLVSFYNNEISEKSEIFDDQFSVERPDGSNFTLKIRSTKLEDSAMYFCASRRGGNTIYFGEGSWLTVV.

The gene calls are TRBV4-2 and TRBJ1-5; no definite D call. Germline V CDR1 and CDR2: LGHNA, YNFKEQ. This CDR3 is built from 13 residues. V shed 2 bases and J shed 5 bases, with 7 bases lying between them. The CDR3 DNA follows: TGTGCCAGCAGCCAATACGGGTATCAGCCCCAGCATTTT. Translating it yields CASSQYGYQPQHF.

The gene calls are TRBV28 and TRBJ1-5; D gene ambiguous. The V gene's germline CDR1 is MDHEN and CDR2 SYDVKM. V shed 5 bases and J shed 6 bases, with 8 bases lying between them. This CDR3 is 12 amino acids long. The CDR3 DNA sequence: TGTGCCAGCAGTGGTTTCGGTCAGCCCCAGCATTTT. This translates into CASSGFGQPQHF.

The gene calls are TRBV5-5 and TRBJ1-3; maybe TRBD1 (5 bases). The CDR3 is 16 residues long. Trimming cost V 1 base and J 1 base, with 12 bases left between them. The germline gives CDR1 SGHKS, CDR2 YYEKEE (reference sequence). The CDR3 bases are TGTGCCAGCAGCTTGACAGGACGCCCTTCTGGAAACACCATATATTTT. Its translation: CASSLTGRPSGNTIYF.

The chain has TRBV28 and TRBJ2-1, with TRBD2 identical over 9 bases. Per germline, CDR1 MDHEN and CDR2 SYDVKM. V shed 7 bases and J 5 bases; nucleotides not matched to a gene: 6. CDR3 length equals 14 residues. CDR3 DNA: TGTGCCAGCACGCTAGCGGGGTATCACAATGAGCAGTTCTTC. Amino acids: CASTLAGYHNEQFF.

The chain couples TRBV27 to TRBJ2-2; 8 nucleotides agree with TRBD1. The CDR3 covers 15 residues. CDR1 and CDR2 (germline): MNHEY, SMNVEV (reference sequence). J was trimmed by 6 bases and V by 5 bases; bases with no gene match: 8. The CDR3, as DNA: TGTGCCAGCAGTATTCGGACAGGGATATCCGGGGAGCTGTTTTTT. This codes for CASSIRTGISGELFF.

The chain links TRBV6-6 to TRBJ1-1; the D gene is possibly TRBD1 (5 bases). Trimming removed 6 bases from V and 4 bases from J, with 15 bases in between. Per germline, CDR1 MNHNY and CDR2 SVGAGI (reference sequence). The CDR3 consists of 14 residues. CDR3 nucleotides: TGTGCCAGCAGAATACAGGCCGGGGGCACTGAAGCTTTCTTT. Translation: CASRIQAGGTEAFF.

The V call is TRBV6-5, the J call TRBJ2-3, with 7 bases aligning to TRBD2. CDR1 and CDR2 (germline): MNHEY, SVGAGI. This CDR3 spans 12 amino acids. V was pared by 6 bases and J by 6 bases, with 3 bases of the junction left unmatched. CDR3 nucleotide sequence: TGTGCCAGCAGATCCGGGGGGGATACGCAGTATTTT. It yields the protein CASRSGGDTQYF.

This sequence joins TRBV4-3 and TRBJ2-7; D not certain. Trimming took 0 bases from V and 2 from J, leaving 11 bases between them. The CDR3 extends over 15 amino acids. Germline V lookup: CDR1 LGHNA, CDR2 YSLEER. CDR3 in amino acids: CASSQDRRSPYEQYF. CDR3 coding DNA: TGCGCCAGCAGCCAAGATCGGCGGTCTCCCTACGAGCAGTACTTC.

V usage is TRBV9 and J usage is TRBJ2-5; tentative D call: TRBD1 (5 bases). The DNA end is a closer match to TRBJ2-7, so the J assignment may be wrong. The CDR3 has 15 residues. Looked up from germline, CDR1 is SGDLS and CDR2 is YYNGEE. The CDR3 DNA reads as TGTGCCAGCACCAAAGGCCAGGGATTAACCTACGAGCAGTACTTC. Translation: CASTKGQGLTYEQYF.

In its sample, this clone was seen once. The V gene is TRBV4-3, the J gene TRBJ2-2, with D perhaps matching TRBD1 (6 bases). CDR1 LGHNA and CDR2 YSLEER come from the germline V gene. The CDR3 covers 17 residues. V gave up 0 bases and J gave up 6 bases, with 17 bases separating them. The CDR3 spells CASSQDLSAGAPGELFF. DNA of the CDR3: TGCGCCAGCAGCCAAGATTTGTCGGCAGGGGCCCCCGGGGAGCTGTTTTTT.

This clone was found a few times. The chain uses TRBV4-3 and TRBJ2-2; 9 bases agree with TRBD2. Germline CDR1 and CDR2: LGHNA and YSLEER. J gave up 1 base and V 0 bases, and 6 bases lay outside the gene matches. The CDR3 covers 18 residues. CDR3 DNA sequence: TGCGCCAGCAGCCAAGAAATAGCGGGGGCTCTGAACACCGGGGAGCTGTTTTTT. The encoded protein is CASSQEIAGALNTGELFF.

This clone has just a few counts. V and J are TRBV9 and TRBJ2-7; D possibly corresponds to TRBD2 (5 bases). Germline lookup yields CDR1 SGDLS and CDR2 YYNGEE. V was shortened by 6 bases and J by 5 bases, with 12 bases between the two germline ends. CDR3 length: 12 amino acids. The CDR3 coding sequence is TGTGCCAGCATTCCGGGAAAGGACGAGCAGTACTTC. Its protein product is CASIPGKDEQYF.

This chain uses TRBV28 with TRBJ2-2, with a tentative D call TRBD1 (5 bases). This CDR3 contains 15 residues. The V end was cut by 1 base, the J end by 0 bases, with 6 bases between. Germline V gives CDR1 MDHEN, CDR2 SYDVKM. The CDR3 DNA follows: TGTGCCAGCAGTTTATTACAGGCGAACACCGGGGAGCTGTTTTTT. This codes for CASSLLQANTGELFF.

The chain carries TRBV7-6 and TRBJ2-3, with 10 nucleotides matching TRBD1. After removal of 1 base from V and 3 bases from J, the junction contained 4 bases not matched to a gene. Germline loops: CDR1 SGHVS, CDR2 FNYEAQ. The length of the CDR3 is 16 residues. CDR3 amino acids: CASSLGRGQGTDTQYF. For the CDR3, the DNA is TGTGCCAGCAGCTTAGGAAGGGGACAGGGGACAGATACGCAGTATTTT.